The 8 T cell receptor beta chains below all came from one sample that was sequenced in a study of immune cell composition in non-small cell lung cancer. Measured with immunoSEQ multiplex PCR; TCRdb has only the in-frame clones, and not every one. The sample includes roughly 3,000 clones, roughly 82% seen only once; the top ten take 12%. Material: lung tumor tissue. These receptors were taken from a human donor with non-small cell lung cancer.

The chain combines TRBV9 with TRBJ2-7; a weak D match, TRBD1 (6 bases). Between the trimmed V and J ends, which lost 0 bases and 2 bases, there was a span of 12 bases. This CDR3 is built from 15 residues. CDR1 and CDR2 (germline): SGDLS, YYNGEE. The CDR3 loop is CASSVDGDNTYEQYF. Here the CDR3 DNA reads TGTGCCAGCAGCGTAGATGGGGACAACACCTACGAGCAGTACTTC.

This clone appeared a few times. The CDR3 nucleotides are TGTGCCAGCAGTCCCGGACAGGGGGCGTATGGCTACACCTTC. Translating it yields CASSPGQGAYGYTF. This chain connects TRBV5-6 to TRBJ1-2, with 11 bases fitting TRBD1. This CDR3 comprises 14 residues. V lost 5 bases and J lost 5; bases outside the gene matches: 5. Germline V CDR1 and CDR2: SGHDT, YYEEEE. Using reference TRBV5-6 and TRBJ1-2 for the parts outside the CDR3, the full variable domain is DAGVTQSPTHLIKTRGQQVTLRCSPKSGHDTVSWYQQALGQGPQFIFQYYEEEERQRGNFPDRFSGHQFPNYSSELNVNALLLGDSALYLCASSPGQGAYGYTFGSGTRLTVV.

This clone was counted a single time. The chain employs TRBV11-3 and TRBJ2-3, with D possibly being TRBD2 (5 bases). The CDR3 length is 14 residues. V was trimmed by 1 base and J by 6 bases, leaving 11 bases between them. Germline CDR1 reads SGHNT; CDR2 reads YENEEA. CDR3 bases: TGTGCCAGCAGCTTAGCCGGGGTAGGTGATACGCAGTATTTT. Translation gives CASSLAGVGDTQYF.

The genes are TRBV4-1 and TRBJ1-4; a weak D match, TRBD1 (5 bases). Trimming took off 4 bases at V and 8 bases at J, with 23 bases between the two ends. Germline CDR1 reads MGHRA; CDR2 reads YSYEKL. The CDR3 consists of 17 residues. CDR3 nucleotide sequence: TGCGCCAGCAGCCTAAACGTGGCGGGGAGGGGAAAGGAAAAACTGTTTTTT. Translated: CASSLNVAGRGKEKLFF.

The chain uses TRBV7-2 and TRBJ2-2, with 9 nucleotides matching TRBD2. J gave up 5 bases and V 2 bases, and 6 bases lay outside the gene matches. The CDR3 contains 16 residues. Germline V gives CDR1 SGHTA, CDR2 FQGNSA. CDR3 sequence: CASSLTLAGRTGELFF. The DNA of the CDR3 is TGTGCCAGCAGCTTAACGCTAGCGGGGAGAACCGGGGAGCTGTTTTTT.

The chain links TRBV18 to TRBJ2-1, with 15 bases matching TRBD2. After removal of 3 bases from V and 8 bases from J, the junction contained 2 bases not matched to a gene. The CDR3 loop spans 15 amino acids. CDR1 and CDR2 from the germline V gene are KGHSH and LQKENI. The CDR3 DNA reads TGTGCCAGCTCACCGGGACTAGCGGGAGGCGATGAGCAGTTCTTC. Its protein is CASSPGLAGGDEQFF.

This clone appeared a few times. The chain has TRBV4-3 and TRBJ2-1; D may be TRBD1 (6 bases). Germline CDR1 is LGHNA and CDR2 is YSLEER. This CDR3 has 18 amino acids. Between the trimmed V and J ends, which lost 0 bases and 5 bases, there was a span of 20 bases. CDR3: CASSQDPLVGQRNNEQFF. The CDR3 nucleotides read TGCGCCAGCAGCCAAGACCCCTTGGTCGGACAGAGGAACAATGAGCAGTTCTTC.

This sequence joins TRBV5-1 and TRBJ2-1; 12 bases match TRBD1. After removal of 4 bases from V and 7 bases from J, the junction contained 9 bases not matched to a gene. Germline assignment: CDR1 SGHRS and CDR2 YFSETQ. CDR3 length: 16 amino acids. The CDR3 spells CASSNPGQGARNEQFF. The CDR3 DNA reads TGCGCCAGCAGCAATCCGGGACAGGGGGCGCGGAATGAGCAGTTCTTC.